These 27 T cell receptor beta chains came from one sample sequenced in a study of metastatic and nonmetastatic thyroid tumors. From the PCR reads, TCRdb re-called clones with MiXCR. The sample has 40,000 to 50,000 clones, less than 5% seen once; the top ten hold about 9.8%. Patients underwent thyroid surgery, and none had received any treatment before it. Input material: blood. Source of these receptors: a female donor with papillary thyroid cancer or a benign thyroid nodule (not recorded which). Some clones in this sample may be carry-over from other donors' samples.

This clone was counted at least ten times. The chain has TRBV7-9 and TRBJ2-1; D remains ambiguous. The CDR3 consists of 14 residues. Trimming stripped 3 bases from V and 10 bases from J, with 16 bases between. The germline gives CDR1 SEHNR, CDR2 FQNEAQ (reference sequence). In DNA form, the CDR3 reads TGTGCCAGCAGCTTTTCTCGTCCCAGAACAGAGCAGTTCTTC. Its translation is CASSFSRPRTEQFF.

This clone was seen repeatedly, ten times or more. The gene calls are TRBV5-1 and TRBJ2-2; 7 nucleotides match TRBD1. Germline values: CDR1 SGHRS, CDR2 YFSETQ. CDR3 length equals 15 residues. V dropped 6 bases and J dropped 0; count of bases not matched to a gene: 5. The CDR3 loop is CASNAGTANTGELFF. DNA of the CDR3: TGCGCCAGCAATGCCGGGACAGCGAACACCGGGGAGCTGTTTTTT.

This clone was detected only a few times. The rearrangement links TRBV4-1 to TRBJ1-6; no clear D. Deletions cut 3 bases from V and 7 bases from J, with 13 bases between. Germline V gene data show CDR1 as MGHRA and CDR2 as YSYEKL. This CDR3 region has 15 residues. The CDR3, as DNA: TGCGCCAGCAGCCACTTAACTAATTCCAATTCACCCCTCCACTTT. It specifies CASSHLTNSNSPLHF.

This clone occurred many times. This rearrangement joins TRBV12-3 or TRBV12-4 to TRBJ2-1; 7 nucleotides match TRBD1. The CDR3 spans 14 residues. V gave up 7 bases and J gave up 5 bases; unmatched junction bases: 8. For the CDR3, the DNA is TGTGCCAGCACCCGGACAGGCGGCAACAATGAGCAGTTCTTC. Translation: CASTRTGGNNEQFF.

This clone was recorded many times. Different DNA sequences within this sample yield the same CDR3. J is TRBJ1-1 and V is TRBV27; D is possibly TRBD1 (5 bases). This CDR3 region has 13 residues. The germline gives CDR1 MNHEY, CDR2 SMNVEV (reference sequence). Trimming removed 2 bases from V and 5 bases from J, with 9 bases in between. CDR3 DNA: TGTGCCAGCAGTTTAGGGGGGGGGACTGAAGCTTTCTTT. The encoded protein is CASSLGGGTEAFF.

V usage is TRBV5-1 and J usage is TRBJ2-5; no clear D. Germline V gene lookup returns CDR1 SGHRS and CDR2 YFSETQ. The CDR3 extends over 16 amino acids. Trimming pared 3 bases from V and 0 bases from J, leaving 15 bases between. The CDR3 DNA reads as TGCGCCAGCAGCTCCCCACCCGATACCAACCAAGAGACCCAGTACTTC. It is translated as CASSSPPDTNQETQYF.

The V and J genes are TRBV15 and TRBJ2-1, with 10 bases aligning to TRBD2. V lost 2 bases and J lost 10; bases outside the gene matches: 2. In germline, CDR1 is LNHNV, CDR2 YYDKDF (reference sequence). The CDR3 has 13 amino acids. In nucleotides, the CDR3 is TGTGCCACCAGCAGACTAGCGGGAGAGGAGCAGTTCTTC. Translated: CATSRLAGEEQFF.

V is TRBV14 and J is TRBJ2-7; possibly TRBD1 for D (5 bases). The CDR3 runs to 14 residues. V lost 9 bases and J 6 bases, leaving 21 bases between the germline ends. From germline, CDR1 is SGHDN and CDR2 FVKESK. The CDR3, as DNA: TGTGCCAGAAGCAACTGGCAGGGTGGCGGCGAGCAGTACTTC. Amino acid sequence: CARSNWQGGGEQYF.

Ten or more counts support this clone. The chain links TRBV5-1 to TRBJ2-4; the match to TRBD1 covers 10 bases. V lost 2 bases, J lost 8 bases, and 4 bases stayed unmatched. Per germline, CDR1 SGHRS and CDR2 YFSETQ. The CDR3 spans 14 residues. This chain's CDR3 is CASSFGDRGDIQYF. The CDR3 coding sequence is TGCGCCAGCAGCTTCGGGGACAGGGGTGACATTCAGTACTTC.

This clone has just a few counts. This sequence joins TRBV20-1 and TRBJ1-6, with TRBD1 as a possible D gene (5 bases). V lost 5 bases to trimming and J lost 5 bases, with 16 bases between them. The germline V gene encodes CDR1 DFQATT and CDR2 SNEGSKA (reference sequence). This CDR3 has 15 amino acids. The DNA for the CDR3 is TGCAGTGCTCGGACCCGGGGCAATGATAATTCACCCCTCCACTTT. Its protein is CSARTRGNDNSPLHF.

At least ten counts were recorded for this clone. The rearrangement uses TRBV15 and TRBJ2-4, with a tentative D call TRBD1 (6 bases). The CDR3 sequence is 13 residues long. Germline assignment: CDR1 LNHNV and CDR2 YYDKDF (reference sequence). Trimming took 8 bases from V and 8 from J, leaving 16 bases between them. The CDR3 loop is CATAEDRRDIQYF. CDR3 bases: TGTGCCACCGCGGAAGACAGGCGGGACATTCAGTACTTC.

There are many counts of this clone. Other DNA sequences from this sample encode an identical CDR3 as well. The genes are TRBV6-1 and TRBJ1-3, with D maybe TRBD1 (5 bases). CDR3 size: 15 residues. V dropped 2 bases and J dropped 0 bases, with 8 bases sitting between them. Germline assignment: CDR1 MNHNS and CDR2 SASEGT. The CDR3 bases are TGTGCCAGCAGTGAAATCGACAGCTCTGGAAACACCATATATTTT. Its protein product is CASSEIDSSGNTIYF.

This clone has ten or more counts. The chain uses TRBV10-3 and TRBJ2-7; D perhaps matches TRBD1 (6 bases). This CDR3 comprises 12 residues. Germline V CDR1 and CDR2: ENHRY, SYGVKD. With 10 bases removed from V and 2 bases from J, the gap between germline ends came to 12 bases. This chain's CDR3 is CATGTQPYEQYF. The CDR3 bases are TGTGCCACCGGGACACAGCCCTACGAGCAGTACTTC.

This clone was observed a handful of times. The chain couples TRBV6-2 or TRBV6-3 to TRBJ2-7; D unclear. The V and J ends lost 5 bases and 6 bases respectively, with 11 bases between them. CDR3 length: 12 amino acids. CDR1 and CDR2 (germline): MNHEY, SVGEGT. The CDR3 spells CASSLLKGEQYF. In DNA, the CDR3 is TGTGCCAGCAGTCTACTCAAAGGCGAGCAGTACTTC.

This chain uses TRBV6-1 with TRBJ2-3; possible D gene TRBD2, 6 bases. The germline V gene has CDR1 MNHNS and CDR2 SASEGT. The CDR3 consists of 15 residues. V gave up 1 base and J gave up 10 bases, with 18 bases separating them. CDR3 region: CASSEEDGGTGSQYF. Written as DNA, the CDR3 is TGTGCCAGCAGTGAAGAAGACGGCGGGACGGGATCGCAGTATTTT.

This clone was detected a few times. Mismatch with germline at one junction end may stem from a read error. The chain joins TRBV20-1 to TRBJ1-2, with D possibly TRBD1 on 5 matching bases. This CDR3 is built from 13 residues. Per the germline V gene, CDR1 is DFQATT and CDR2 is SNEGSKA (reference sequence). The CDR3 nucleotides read TGCAGTGCTAGATCGGTACAGGACTATTGCTACACCTTC. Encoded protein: CSARSVQDYCYTF.

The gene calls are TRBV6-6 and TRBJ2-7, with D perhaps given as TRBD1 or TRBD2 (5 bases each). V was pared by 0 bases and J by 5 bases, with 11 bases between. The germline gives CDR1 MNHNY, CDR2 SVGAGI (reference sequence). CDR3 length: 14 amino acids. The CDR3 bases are TGTGCCAGCAGTTACTCTTTGGTGGGGGACGAGCAGTACTTC. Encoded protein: CASSYSLVGDEQYF.

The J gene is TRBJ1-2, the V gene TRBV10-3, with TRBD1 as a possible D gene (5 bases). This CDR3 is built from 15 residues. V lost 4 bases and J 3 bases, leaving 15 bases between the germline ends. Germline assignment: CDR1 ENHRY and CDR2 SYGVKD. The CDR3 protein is CAISGGQGIDYGYTF. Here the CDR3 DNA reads TGTGCCATCAGTGGAGGGCAGGGAATTGACTATGGCTACACCTTC.

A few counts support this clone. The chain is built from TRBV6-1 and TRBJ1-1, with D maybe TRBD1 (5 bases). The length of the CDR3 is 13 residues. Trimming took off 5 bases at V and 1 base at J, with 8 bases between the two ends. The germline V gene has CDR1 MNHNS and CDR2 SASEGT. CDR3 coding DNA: TGTGCCAGCAGTTATACAGGGAACACTGAAGCTTTCTTT. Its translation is CASSYTGNTEAFF.

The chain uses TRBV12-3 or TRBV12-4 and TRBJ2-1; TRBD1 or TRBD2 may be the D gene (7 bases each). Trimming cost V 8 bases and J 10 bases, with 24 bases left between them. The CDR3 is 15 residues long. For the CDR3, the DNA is TGTGCCAGCTATCGTACGGGGAGGGGGCTTGAGGAGCAGTTCTTC. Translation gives CASYRTGRGLEEQFF.

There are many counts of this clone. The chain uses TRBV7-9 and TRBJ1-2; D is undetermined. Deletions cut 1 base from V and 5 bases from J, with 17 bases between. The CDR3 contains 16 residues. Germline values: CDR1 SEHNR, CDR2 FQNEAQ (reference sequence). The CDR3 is CASSLGSVRRIYGYTF. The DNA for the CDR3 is TGTGCCAGCAGCTTAGGGTCAGTCCGTCGAATTTATGGCTACACCTTC.

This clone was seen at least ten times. CDR3 nucleotide sequence: TGCAGTGCTATATCCGGACTAGCGGGAGCTGGTGAGCAGTTCTTC. The encoded protein is CSAISGLAGAGEQFF. The rearrangement joins TRBV20-1 to TRBJ2-1; 13 positions agree with TRBD2. CDR1 is DFQATT, CDR2 SNEGSKA, per germline (reference sequence). V dropped 4 bases and J dropped 9; count of bases not matched to a gene: 9. The CDR3 is 15 residues long.

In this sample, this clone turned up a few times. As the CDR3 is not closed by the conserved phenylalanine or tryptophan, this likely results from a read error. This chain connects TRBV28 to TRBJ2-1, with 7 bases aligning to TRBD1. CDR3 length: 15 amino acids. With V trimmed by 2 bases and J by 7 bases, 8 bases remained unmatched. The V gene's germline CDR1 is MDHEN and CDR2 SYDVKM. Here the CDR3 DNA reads TGTGCCAGCAGTTTACCGGGACAGATGACAAATGAGCAGTTCCTC. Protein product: CASSLPGQMTNEQFL.

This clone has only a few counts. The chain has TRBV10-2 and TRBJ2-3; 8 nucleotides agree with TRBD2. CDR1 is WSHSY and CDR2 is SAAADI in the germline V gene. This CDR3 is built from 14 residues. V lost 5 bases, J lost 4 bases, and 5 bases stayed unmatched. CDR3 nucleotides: TGCGCCAGCAGTCTTACTAGCGGCGCAGATACGCAGTATTTT. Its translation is CASSLTSGADTQYF.

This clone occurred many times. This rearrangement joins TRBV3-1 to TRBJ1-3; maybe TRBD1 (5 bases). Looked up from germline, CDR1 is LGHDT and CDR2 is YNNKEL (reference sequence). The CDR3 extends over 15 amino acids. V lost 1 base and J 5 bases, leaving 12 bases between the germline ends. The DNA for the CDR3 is TGTGCCAGCAGCCAAGGAGCAGGGATTAGAAACACCATATATTTT. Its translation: CASSQGAGIRNTIYF. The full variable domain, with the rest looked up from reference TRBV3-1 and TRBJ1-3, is DTAVSQTPKYLVTQMGNDKSIKCEQNLGHDTMYWYKQDSKKFLKIMFSYNNKELIINETVPNRFSPKSPDKAHLNLHINSLELGDSAVYFCASSQGAGIRNTIYFGEGSWLTVV.

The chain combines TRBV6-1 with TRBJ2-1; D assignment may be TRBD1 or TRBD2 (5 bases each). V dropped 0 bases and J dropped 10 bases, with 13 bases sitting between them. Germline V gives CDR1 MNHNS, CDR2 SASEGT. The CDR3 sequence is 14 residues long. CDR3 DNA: TGTGCCAGCAGTGAAGCGTATGGGGGTTGGGAGCAGTTCTTC. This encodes CASSEAYGGWEQFF.

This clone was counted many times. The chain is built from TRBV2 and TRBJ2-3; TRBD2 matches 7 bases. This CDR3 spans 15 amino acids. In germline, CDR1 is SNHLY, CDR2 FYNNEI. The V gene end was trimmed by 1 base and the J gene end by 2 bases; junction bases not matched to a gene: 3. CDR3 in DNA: TGTGCCAGCAGTGAAGGAGCGGGAACCACAGATACGCAGTATTTT. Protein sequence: CASSEGAGTTDTQYF.